This TCR beta chain was identified during a study of Graves' ophthalmopathy and Graves' hyperthyroidism. Study conclusions and caveats: Blood also harbored most expanded thyroid clonotypes above 0.001 frequency.

Researchers took RNA transcripts and amplified TCR beta CDR3 regions from them. HTBI-primed RT-PCR formed the first round, and a multiplex PCR formed the second. One entry per CDR3 protein, called by TCRdb with MiXCR from the multiplex PCR reads. The sample contains about 500,000 distinct CDR3 sequences, less than 45% of which appear only once. In germline, CDR1 is SGHTA, CDR2 FQGNSA. Unmatched junction bases numbered 6, after V lost 5 bases and J lost 3 bases. The CDR3 has 14 residues. Note on this clonotype: The antigen remains undetermined.

The sequenced sample consisted of peripheral blood or thyroid tissue (not recorded which). The chain combines TRBV7-2 with TRBJ2-7, with 8 positions matching TRBD2. The TCR sequence derives from an adult man with Graves' hyperthyroidism. The CDR3 DNA sequence: TGTGCCAGCAGCCCGGTCGGGGGGGTCTACGAGCAGTACTTC. This codes for CASSPVGGVYEQYF.